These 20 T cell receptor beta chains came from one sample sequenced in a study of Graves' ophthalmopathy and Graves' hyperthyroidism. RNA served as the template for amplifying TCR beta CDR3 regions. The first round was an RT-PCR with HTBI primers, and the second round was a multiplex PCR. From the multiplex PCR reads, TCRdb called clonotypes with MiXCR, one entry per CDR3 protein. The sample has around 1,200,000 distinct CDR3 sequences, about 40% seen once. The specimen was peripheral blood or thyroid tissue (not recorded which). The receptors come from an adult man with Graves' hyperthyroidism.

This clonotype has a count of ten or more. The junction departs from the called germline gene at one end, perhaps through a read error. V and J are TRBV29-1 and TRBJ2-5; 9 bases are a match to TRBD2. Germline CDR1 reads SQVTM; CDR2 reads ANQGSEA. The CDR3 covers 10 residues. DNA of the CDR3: TGCAGCGTTGAAGGAGGCGGGGGGGCTTTC. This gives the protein CSVEGGGGAF.

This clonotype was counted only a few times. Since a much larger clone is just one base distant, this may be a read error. The CDR3 sequence is CASGVTDIRGSPLHF. For the CDR3, the DNA is TGTGCCAGCGGCGTAACAGATATTCGTGGTTCACCCCTCCACTTT. The V gene is TRBV9, the J gene TRBJ1-6; D unresolved. The CDR3 sequence is 15 residues long. Germline V lookup: CDR1 SGDLS, CDR2 YYNGEE.

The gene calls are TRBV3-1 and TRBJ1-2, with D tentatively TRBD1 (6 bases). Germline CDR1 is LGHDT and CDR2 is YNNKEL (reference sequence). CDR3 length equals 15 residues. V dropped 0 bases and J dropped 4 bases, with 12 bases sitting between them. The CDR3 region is CASSQDRGPSYGYTF. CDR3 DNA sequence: TGTGCCAGCAGCCAAGACAGGGGACCATCCTATGGCTACACCTTC. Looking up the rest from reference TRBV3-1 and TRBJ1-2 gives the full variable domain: DTAVSQTPKYLVTQMGNDKSIKCEQNLGHDTMYWYKQDSKKFLKIMFSYNNKELIINETVPNRFSPKSPDKAHLNLHINSLELGDSAVYFCASSQDRGPSYGYTFGSGTRLTVV.

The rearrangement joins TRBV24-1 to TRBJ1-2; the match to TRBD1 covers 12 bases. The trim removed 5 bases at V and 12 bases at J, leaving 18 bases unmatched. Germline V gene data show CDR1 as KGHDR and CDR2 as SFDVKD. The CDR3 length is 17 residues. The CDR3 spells CATSASSPTRDRGLDTF. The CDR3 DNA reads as TGTGCCACCAGTGCCAGCTCACCAACTAGGGACAGGGGGCTTGACACCTTC.

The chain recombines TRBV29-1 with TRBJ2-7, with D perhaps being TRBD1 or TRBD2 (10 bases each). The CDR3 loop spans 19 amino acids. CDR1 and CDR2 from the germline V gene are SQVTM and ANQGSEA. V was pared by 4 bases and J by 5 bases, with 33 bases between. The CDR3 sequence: CSVGEETGGSRLAGNEQYF. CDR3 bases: TGCAGCGTTGGAGAAGAGACAGGGGGCTCGAGACTAGCGGGCAACGAGCAGTACTTC.

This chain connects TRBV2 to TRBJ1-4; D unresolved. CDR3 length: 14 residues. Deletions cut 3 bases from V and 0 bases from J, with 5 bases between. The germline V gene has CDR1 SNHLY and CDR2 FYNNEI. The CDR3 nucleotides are TGTGCCAGCAGTGAGGGATCAACTAATGAAAAACTGTTTTTT. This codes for CASSEGSTNEKLFF.

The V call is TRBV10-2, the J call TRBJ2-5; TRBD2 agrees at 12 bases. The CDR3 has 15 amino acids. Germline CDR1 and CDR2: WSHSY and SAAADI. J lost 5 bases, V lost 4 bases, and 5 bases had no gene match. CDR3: CASSAGLAGWETQYF. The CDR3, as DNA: TGCGCCAGCAGTGCCGGACTAGCGGGGTGGGAGACCCAGTACTTC.

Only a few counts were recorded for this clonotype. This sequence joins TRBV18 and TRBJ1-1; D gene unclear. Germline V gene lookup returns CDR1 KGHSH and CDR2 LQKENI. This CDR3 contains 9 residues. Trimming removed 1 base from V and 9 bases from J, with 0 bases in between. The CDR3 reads CASSPQAFF. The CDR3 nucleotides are TGTGCCAGCTCACCACAAGCTTTCTTT.

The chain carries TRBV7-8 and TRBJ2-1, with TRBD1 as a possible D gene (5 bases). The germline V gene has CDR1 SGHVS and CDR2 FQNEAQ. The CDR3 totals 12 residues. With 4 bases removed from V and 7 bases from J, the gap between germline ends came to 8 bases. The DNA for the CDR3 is TGTGCCAGCAGCTCGGACACGAATGAGCAGTTCTTC. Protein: CASSSDTNEQFF.

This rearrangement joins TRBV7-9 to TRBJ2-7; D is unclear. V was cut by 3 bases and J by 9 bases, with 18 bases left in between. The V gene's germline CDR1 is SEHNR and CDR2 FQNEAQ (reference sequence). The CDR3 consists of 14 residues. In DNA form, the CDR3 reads TGTGCCAGCAGCTTGAGTGAAAGAGCCTCCGGGCAGTACTTC. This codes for CASSLSERASGQYF. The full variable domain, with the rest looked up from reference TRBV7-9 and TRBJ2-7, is DTGVSQNPRHKITKRGQNVTFRCDPISEHNRLYWYRQTLGQGPEFLTYFQNEAQLEKSRLLSDRFSAERPKGSFSTLEIQRTEQGDSAMYLCASSLSERASGQYFGPGTRLTVT.

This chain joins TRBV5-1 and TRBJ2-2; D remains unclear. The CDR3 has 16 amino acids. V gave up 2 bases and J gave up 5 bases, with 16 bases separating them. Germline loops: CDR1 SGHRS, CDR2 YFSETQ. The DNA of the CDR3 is TGCGCCAGCAGCTTTGATAGGGCTCATGGGACCGGGGAGCTGTTTTTT. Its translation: CASSFDRAHGTGELFF. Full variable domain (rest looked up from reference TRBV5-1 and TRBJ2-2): KAGVTQTPRYLIKTRGQQVTLSCSPISGHRSVSWYQQTPGQGLQFLFEYFSETQRNKGNFPGRFSGRQFSNSRSEMNVSTLELGDSALYLCASSFDRAHGTGELFFGEGSRLTVL.

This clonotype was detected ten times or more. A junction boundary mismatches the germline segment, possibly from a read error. As DNA, the CDR3 is TGTGCCAGCAGCTTAGGGGGGATAGGCAATCAGCCCCAGCATTTT. Its translation is CASSLGGIGNQPQHF. The rearrangement uses TRBV5-1 and TRBJ1-5; TRBD1 might be the D (6 bases). Germline lookup yields CDR1 SGHRS and CDR2 YFSETQ. CDR3 length: 15 residues.

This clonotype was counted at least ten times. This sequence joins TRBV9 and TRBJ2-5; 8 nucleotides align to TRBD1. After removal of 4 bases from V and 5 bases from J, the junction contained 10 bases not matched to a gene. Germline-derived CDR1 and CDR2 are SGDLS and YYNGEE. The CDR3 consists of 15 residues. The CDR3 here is CASSHHLTGEETQYF. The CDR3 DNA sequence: TGTGCCAGCAGCCACCACCTGACAGGGGAGGAGACCCAGTACTTC.

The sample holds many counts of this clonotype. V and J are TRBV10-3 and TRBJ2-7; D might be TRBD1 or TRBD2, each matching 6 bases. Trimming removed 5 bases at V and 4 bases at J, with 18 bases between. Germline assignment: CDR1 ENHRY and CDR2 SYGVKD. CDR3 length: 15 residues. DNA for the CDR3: TGTGCCATCAGTCTCCGGGACACAGGGAGGTACGAGCAGTACTTC. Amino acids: CAISLRDTGRYEQYF.

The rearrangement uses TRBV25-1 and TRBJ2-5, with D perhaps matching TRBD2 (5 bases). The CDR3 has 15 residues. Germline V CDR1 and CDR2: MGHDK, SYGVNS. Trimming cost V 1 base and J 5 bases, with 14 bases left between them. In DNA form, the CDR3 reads TGTGCCAGCAGTGAATTCCCGGGGAGTCTGGAGACCCAGTACTTC. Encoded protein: CASSEFPGSLETQYF.

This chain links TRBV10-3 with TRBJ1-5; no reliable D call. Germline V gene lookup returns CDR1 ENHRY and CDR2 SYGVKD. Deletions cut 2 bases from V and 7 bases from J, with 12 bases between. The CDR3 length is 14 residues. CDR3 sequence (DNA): TGTGCCATCAGTGAGGAGGGCAGGCTGCAGCCCCAGCATTTT. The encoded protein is CAISEEGRLQPQHF.

The CDR3 reads CASTAPGTGAAEQYF. The CDR3 DNA is TGTGCCAGCACCGCCCCCGGGACAGGGGCTGCCGAGCAGTACTTC. This chain connects TRBV6-5 to TRBJ2-7; 10 nucleotides agree with TRBD1. Looked up from germline, CDR1 is MNHEY and CDR2 is SVGAGI. Trimming cost V 7 bases and J 6 bases; bases outside gene matches: 12. The CDR3 sequence is 15 residues long.

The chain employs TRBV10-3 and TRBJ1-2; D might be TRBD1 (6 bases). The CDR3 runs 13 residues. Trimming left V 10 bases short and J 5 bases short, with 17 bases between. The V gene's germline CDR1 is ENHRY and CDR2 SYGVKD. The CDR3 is CASKLGGRYGYTF. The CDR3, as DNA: TGTGCCAGCAAGCTTGGGGGCCGGTATGGCTACACCTTC.

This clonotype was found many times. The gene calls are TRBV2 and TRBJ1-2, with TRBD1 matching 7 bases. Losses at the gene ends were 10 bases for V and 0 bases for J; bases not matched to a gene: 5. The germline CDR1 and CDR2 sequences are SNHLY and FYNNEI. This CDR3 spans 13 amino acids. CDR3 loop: CATGTDTNYGYTF. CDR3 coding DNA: TGTGCCACGGGGACAGATACTAACTATGGCTACACCTTC.

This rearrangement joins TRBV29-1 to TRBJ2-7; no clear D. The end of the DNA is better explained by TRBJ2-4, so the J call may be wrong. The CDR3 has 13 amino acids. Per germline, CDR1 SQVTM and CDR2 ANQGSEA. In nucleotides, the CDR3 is TGCAGCGTTGCGAACAGTTTAATGGGCATTCAGTACTTC. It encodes CSVANSLMGIQYF.